The clone carrying this T cell receptor beta chain was seen a handful of times. Antigen specificity is unknown. Germline V CDR1 and CDR2: KGHSH, LQKENI. CDR3 length: 16 residues. The ends were cut back, 0 bases at V and 6 bases at J, with 15 bases in the middle. RNA transcripts yielded amplified TCR beta CDR3 regions. RT-PCR in the first round (using the HTBI primer set) targeted the TCR CDR3. MiXCR, applied by TCRdb to the multiplex PCR reads, yields one record per CDR3 protein. The sample records over 200,000 distinct CDR3 sequences, approximately 15% being singletons. Orbital computed tomography and thyroid ultrasound, together with serum TRAb and thyroxine and clinical symptoms, were used for diagnoses. The data originate from a study of T cells in Graves' hyperthyroidism and ophthalmopathy. Study observations and caveats: Ophthalmopathy prediction by the model preceded onset by a median about 6 months.

Sequences were obtained from blood. The chain has TRBV18 and TRBJ2-1; D is undetermined. The receptor was derived from a woman in her 40s with Graves' hyperthyroidism that later progressed to Graves' ophthalmopathy. The CDR3 is CASSPPPYEGGNEQFF. The CDR3 nucleotides are TGTGCCAGCTCACCACCCCCTTACGAAGGCGGCAATGAGCAGTTCTTC. Complete variable domain (other parts from reference TRBV18 and TRBJ2-1): NAGVMQNPRHLVRRRGQEARLRCSPMKGHSHVYWYRQLPEEGLKFMVYLQKENIIDESGMPKERFSAEFPKEGPSILRIQQVVRGDSAAYFCASSPPPYEGGNEQFFGPGTRLTVL.